The 27 T cell receptor beta chains in this list originate from one sample, sequenced in a study of T cell changes during pregnancy in multiple sclerosis. Clones were sequenced by immunoSEQ multiplex PCR, and TCRdb holds only the in-frame ones, with some missing. Of approximately 110,000 clones listed, about 90% are singletons. The material was peripheral blood, obtained in the third trimester of pregnancy. Receptors were obtained from a female donor with multiple sclerosis, enrolled in a pregnancy study.

The chain combines TRBV9 with TRBJ1-2; D is unclear. The V end lost 2 bases, the J end lost 1 base, and 9 bases lay between the germline ends. The CDR3 sequence is 14 residues long. The V gene's germline CDR1 is SGDLS and CDR2 YYNGEE. The CDR3 bases are TGTGCCAGCAGCGTTGGATCGGGTAACTATGGCTACACCTTC. Translating it yields CASSVGSGNYGYTF.

This chain joins TRBV2 and TRBJ2-5; TRBD2 matches 16 bases. Germline lookup yields CDR1 SNHLY and CDR2 FYNNEI. This CDR3 spans 19 amino acids. V gave up 0 bases and J gave up 5 bases; unmatched junction bases: 9. The CDR3 sequence is CASSEAHGTSGRGLETQYF. For the CDR3, the DNA is TGTGCCAGCAGTGAAGCGCACGGGACTAGCGGGAGGGGGTTGGAGACCCAGTACTTC.

V usage is TRBV2 and J usage is TRBJ2-5; no clear D gene. Germline V gene lookup returns CDR1 SNHLY and CDR2 FYNNEI. The CDR3 runs to 13 residues. V was pared by 5 bases and J by 1 base, with 8 bases between. CDR3 protein: CASSPEFQETQYF. CDR3 DNA sequence: TGTGCCAGCAGTCCGGAGTTCCAAGAGACCCAGTACTTC.

This clone has just a few counts. The DNA for the CDR3 is TGTGCCAGTAGTATAGATCAAGTGACAGGGGAAGCTTTCTTT. Its translation: CASSIDQVTGEAFF. This sequence joins TRBV19 and TRBJ1-1; 7 bases map to TRBD1. Germline V CDR1 and CDR2: LNHDA, SQIVND (reference sequence). The CDR3 runs 14 residues. After removal of 0 bases from V and 8 bases from J, the junction contained 6 bases not matched to a gene.

Details on this clone: The same CDR3 arises from other DNA sequences in this sample as well. This chain uses TRBV29-1 with TRBJ1-1; TRBD1 aligns across 9 bases. V shed 4 bases and J 4 bases; nucleotides not matched to a gene: 4. CDR3 size: 13 residues. CDR1 and CDR2 (germline): SQVTM, ANQGSEA. CDR3 nucleotides: TGCAGCGTTGGATTGACAGGGGGCACTGAAGCTTTCTTT. It codes for CSVGLTGGTEAFF.

The rearrangement joins TRBV27 to TRBJ2-2, with unresolved D. CDR1 and CDR2 (germline): MNHEY, SMNVEV (reference sequence). V lost 0 bases to trimming and J lost 3 bases, with 2 bases between them. The CDR3 has 13 amino acids. CDR3 amino acids: CASSLSYTGELFF. The CDR3 nucleotides read TGTGCCAGCAGTTTATCCTACACCGGGGAGCTGTTTTTT.

The genes are TRBV11-2 and TRBJ1-4; D remains unclear. The germline CDR1 and CDR2 sequences are SGHAT and FQNNGV. The length of the CDR3 is 15 residues. Between the trimmed V and J ends, which lost 5 bases and 8 bases, there was a span of 18 bases. CDR3 sequence (DNA): TGTGCCAGCAGCCCGACCCCCGGTGGGCAGGAAAAACTGTTTTTT. This encodes CASSPTPGGQEKLFF.

This sequence joins TRBV2 and TRBJ1-5, with TRBD1 as a possible D gene (5 bases). The CDR3 sequence is 15 residues long. Germline V gene sequence: CDR1 SNHLY, CDR2 FYNNEI. Trimming shortened V by 6 bases and J by 4 bases, and 16 bases separated the two germline ends. The CDR3 is CASSYRLGSNQPQHF. CDR3 nucleotide sequence: TGTGCCAGCAGCTACAGGTTGGGGTCGAATCAGCCCCAGCATTTT.

The chain joins TRBV5-1 to TRBJ2-2, with 9 positions matching TRBD1. The V and J ends lost 4 bases and 4 bases, in that order; junction bases with no gene match: 8. The germline V gene encodes CDR1 SGHRS and CDR2 YFSETQ. This CDR3 region has 16 residues. The CDR3 DNA is TGCGCCAGCAGCCCTAGTGGGACAGGGCGCACCGGGGAGCTGTTTTTT. This codes for CASSPSGTGRTGELFF.

The chain couples TRBV27 to TRBJ2-5, with no clear D. The CDR3 loop spans 13 amino acids. V was clipped by 6 bases and J by 4 bases, with 12 bases between them. Germline CDR1 and CDR2: MNHEY and SMNVEV (reference sequence). The CDR3 protein is CASSTSYGETQYF. In nucleotides, the CDR3 is TGTGCCAGCAGCACGAGTTACGGAGAGACCCAGTACTTC.

The genes are TRBV25-1 and TRBJ2-2; 9 positions agree with TRBD2. The CDR3 length is 15 residues. The V gene end was trimmed by 4 bases and the J gene end by 5 bases; junction bases not matched to a gene: 5. Germline assignment: CDR1 MGHDK and CDR2 SYGVNS. The CDR3 region has the DNA TGTGCCAGCAGTGGGCTAGCGGGACAAACCGGGGAGCTGTTTTTT. This translates into CASSGLAGQTGELFF.

The V call is TRBV5-1, the J call TRBJ2-7, with a weak D call TRBD1 (6 bases). The V gene lost 0 bases and the J gene lost 4 bases, with 14 bases spanning the gap. This CDR3 contains 15 residues. The V gene's germline CDR1 is SGHRS and CDR2 YFSETQ. The CDR3 DNA is TGCGCCAGCAGCTTGGATGGGACACAAGTATACGAGCAGTACTTC. Encoded protein: CASSLDGTQVYEQYF.

This chain links TRBV28 with TRBJ1-5, with a tentative D call TRBD1 (6 bases). The germline CDR1 and CDR2 sequences are MDHEN and SYDVKM. The CDR3 is 13 amino acids. V lost 5 bases to trimming and J lost 6 bases, with 11 bases between them. In DNA form, the CDR3 reads TGTGCCAGCAGTCGGGGGGGGGCTCAGCCCCAGCATTTT. Translation: CASSRGGAQPQHF.

This chain links TRBV11-2 with TRBJ2-5, with D possibly TRBD1 on 5 matching bases. CDR1 and CDR2 (germline): SGHAT, FQNNGV. The CDR3 spans 16 residues. Trimming pared 1 base from V and 0 bases from J, leaving 12 bases between. The CDR3, as DNA: TGTGCCAGCAGCTTAGGACACAGGAGCTACCAAGAGACCCAGTACTTC. It specifies CASSLGHRSYQETQYF.

This clone was counted a few times. This chain uses TRBV7-9 with TRBJ2-7; the D is unclear. The V gene's germline CDR1 is SEHNR and CDR2 FQNEAQ (reference sequence). The CDR3 contains 14 residues. V lost 5 bases to trimming and J lost 0 bases, with 11 bases between them. The CDR3 DNA is TGTGCCAGCAGCCCGCGGCCTGACTCCTACGAGCAGTACTTC. As protein: CASSPRPDSYEQYF.

Only one count was recorded for this clone. The chain is built from TRBV27 and TRBJ1-4; D might be TRBD1 (6 bases). V shed 6 bases and J shed 8 bases, with 16 bases lying between them. Germline-derived CDR1 and CDR2 are MNHEY and SMNVEV (reference sequence). This CDR3 contains 14 residues. The CDR3 is CASSRNRVQEKLFF. CDR3 bases: TGTGCCAGCAGCCGTAACAGGGTACAGGAAAAACTGTTTTTT.

V usage is TRBV7-9 and J usage is TRBJ2-3; 8 bases match TRBD2. Germline lookup yields CDR1 SEHNR and CDR2 FQNEAQ (reference sequence). This CDR3 region has 11 residues. The ends lost 7 bases at V and 10 bases at J; junction bases unmatched: 4. Written as DNA, the CDR3 is TGTGCCAGCACCGGACTAGCAGCGCAGTATTTT. This gives the protein CASTGLAAQYF.

The rearrangement joins TRBV9 to TRBJ1-1, with a possible D match to TRBD1 (5 bases). V dropped 3 bases and J dropped 4 bases, with 13 bases sitting between them. Germline values: CDR1 SGDLS, CDR2 YYNGEE. This CDR3 contains 14 residues. Here the CDR3 reads CASSGQTSGTEAFF. The CDR3 DNA reads as TGTGCCAGCAGCGGACAGACCTCGGGCACTGAAGCTTTCTTT.

This clone came up once. The chain is built from TRBV4-2 and TRBJ2-7; possibly TRBD2 for D (5 bases). The CDR3 loop spans 15 amino acids. Trimming stripped 1 base from V and 0 bases from J, with 10 bases between. In germline, CDR1 is LGHNA, CDR2 YNFKEQ. The CDR3 loop reads CASSQVSGSSYEQYF. CDR3 DNA sequence: TGTGCCAGCAGCCAAGTGAGCGGAAGCTCCTACGAGCAGTACTTC.

The chain employs TRBV28 and TRBJ1-1; 8 bases fit TRBD1. Germline lookup yields CDR1 MDHEN and CDR2 SYDVKM. V was pared by 11 bases and J by 4 bases, with 15 bases of the junction left unmatched. The CDR3 has 15 amino acids. The CDR3 nucleotides are TGTGCCGTTCGAACAGGGGGTTTGGGGATCACTGAAGCTTTCTTT. Translated: CAVRTGGLGITEAFF.

Notes on this clone: In the same sample, other DNA sequences code for this CDR3. The chain joins TRBV7-8 to TRBJ2-7; D uncertain. The CDR3 runs to 11 residues. CDR1 is SGHVS, CDR2 FQNEAQ, per germline. V lost 5 bases to trimming and J lost 0 bases, with 2 bases between them. The CDR3 nucleotides are TGTGCCAGCAGCCTCTCCTACGAGCAGTACTTC. Translated: CASSLSYEQYF.

This clone was seen once. DNA for the CDR3: TGTGCCAGCTCACCAAGATCGACTAGCGGGAGGGCAGAAAACATTCAGTACTTC. Amino acid sequence: CASSPRSTSGRAENIQYF. This rearrangement joins TRBV18 to TRBJ2-4; 14 positions agree with TRBD2. The CDR3 contains 18 residues. The junction had 8 bases not matched to a gene; V was cut back by 2 bases and J by 5 bases. Germline V gene data show CDR1 as KGHSH and CDR2 as LQKENI.

The chain couples TRBV7-8 to TRBJ1-5, with D perhaps TRBD1 (5 bases). Germline CDR1 and CDR2: SGHVS and FQNEAQ. The CDR3 is made up of 14 amino acids. Between the trimmed V and J ends, which lost 3 bases and 9 bases, there was a span of 15 bases. The chain's CDR3 is CASSLVGGVPPQHF. CDR3 nucleotide sequence: TGTGCCAGCAGCTTGGTCGGGGGGGTCCCGCCCCAGCATTTT.

The chain recombines TRBV5-1 with TRBJ1-1; TRBD1 might be the D (5 bases). Trimming pared 4 bases from V and 0 bases from J, leaving 10 bases between. Germline CDR1 and CDR2: SGHRS and YFSETQ. This CDR3 contains 14 residues. The CDR3 loop is CASSPGTLNTEAFF. CDR3 DNA: TGCGCCAGCAGCCCTGGGACTTTGAACACTGAAGCTTTCTTT. Drawing the rest from reference TRBV5-1 and TRBJ1-1, the complete variable domain is KAGVTQTPRYLIKTRGQQVTLSCSPISGHRSVSWYQQTPGQGLQFLFEYFSETQRNKGNFPGRFSGRQFSNSRSEMNVSTLELGDSALYLCASSPGTLNTEAFFGQGTRLTVV.

In DNA form, the CDR3 reads TGTGCCAGCAGCCCGGGACAGGGGGGGTATGGCTACACCTTC. Encoded protein: CASSPGQGGYGYTF. This rearrangement joins TRBV9 to TRBJ1-2; 11 bases line up with TRBD1. The CDR3 contains 14 residues. Germline loops: CDR1 SGDLS, CDR2 YYNGEE. Germline trimming cut 4 bases from V and 5 bases from J; bases unmatched to any gene: 4. Complete variable domain (other parts from reference TRBV9 and TRBJ1-2): DSGVTQTPKHLITATGQRVTLRCSPRSGDLSVYWYQQSLDQGLQFLIQYYNGEERAKGNILERFSAQQFPDLHSELNLSSLELGDSALYFCASSPGQGGYGYTFGSGTRLTVV.

This CDR3 reads CASSVSGGAETQYF. The CDR3 DNA reads as TGTGCCAGCAGCGTTAGCGGGGGGGCGGAGACCCAGTACTTC. The chain couples TRBV7-8 to TRBJ2-5; 11 positions agree with TRBD2. The CDR3 spans 14 residues. Germline V CDR1 and CDR2: SGHVS, FQNEAQ. Trimming took 5 bases from V and 5 from J; bases not matched to a gene: 4.

The chain recombines TRBV28 with TRBJ2-7; weak D call: TRBD2 (6 bases). Germline CDR1 and CDR2: MDHEN and SYDVKM. Deletions cut 2 bases from V and 4 bases from J, with 15 bases between. The CDR3 covers 15 residues. The CDR3 DNA reads as TGTGCCAGCAGTTTAATGAGACTAGTGTCGTACGAGCAGTACTTC. This sequence encodes CASSLMRLVSYEQYF. Full variable domain (remainder filled in from reference TRBV28 and TRBJ2-7): DVKVTQSSRYLVKRTGEKVFLECVQDMDHENMFWYRQDPGLGLRLIYFSYDVKMKEKGDIPEGYSVSREKKERFSLILESASTNQTSMYLCASSLMRLVSYEQYFGPGTRLTVT.